Listed below are T cell receptor beta chains from one sample, sequenced in a study of shared clonotypes between healthy human individuals. Clones were sequenced by immunoSEQ multiplex PCR, and TCRdb holds only the in-frame ones, with some missing. The table includes over a million clones, approximately 98.5% detected once. The sequencing sample was made of naive CD4+ T cells sorted from blood. Source of these receptors: a man aged 25 to 45 in good health. The CDR3 runs from the conserved cysteine through the conserved F or W. A D gene is named only where the DNA matches it firmly. For some rows the clone size is stated as once, few or many, or as a class when expanded; others skip it.

once,-,TRBJ2-2,TRBV4-3,CASSVRTQSFTGELFF,TGCGCCAGCAGCGTCCGGACACAAAGTTTTACCGGGGAGCTGTTTTTT
-,TRBD1,TRBJ2-7,TRBV28,CASRVGQGISYEQYF,TGTGCCAGCCGAGTGGGACAGGGGATTTCCTACGAGCAGTACTTC
-,TRBD1,TRBJ1-5,TRBV18,CASSPPQGGVNQPQHF,TGTGCCAGCTCACCACCTCAGGGGGGGGTCAATCAGCCCCAGCATTTT
once,-,TRBJ2-7,TRBV5-1,CASSLVWTESYEQYF,TGCGCCAGCAGCTTGGTTTGGACTGAATCCTACGAGCAGTACTTC
-,TRBD1,TRBJ2-7,TRBV11-1,CASSPGTALTYEQYF,TGTGCCAGCAGCCCAGGGACAGCGTTAACCTACGAGCAGTACTTC
once,TRBD1,TRBJ1-2,TRBV6-5,CASSRGGAYGYTF,TGTGCCAGCAGCAGAGGGGGCGCGTATGGCTACACCTTC
-,TRBD2,TRBJ2-1,TRBV4-3,CASSRGGVSYNEQFF,TGCGCCAGCAGCCGCGGGGGGGTCTCCTACAATGAGCAGTTCTTC
-,-,TRBJ1-2,TRBV13,CASSLNGPYGYTF,TGTGCCAGCAGCTTAAACGGGCCTTATGGCTACACCTTC
-,-,TRBJ2-1,TRBV5-1,CASTPWGGSYNEQFF,TGCGCCAGCACCCCGTGGGGAGGCTCCTACAATGAGCAGTTCTTC
-,-,TRBJ2-7,TRBV18,CASSPSTGRSSYEQYF,TGTGCCAGCTCACCGTCGACAGGACGAAGCTCCTACGAGCAGTACTTC
-,-,TRBJ2-3,TRBV11-2,CASVRVEDTQYF,TGTGCCAGCGTCAGGGTAGAAGATACGCAGTATTTT
-,TRBD1,TRBJ1-1,TRBV18,CASSDRTGARTEAFF,TGTGCCAGCTCAGACAGGACAGGGGCGAGGACTGAAGCTTTCTTT
-,TRBD2,TRBJ2-5,TRBV27,CASSHFRGLAGAETQYF,TGTGCCAGCAGTCACTTCCGCGGACTAGCGGGAGCAGAGACCCAGTACTTC
once,-,TRBJ2-5,TRBV6-1,CASSGTGQETQYF,TGTGCCAGCAGTGGGACTGGCCAAGAGACCCAGTACTTC
-,TRBD2,TRBJ2-7,TRBV5-1,CASSTAGVYEQYF,TGCGCCAGCAGCACTGCGGGAGTCTACGAGCAGTACTTC
-,-,TRBJ1-1,TRBV7-2,CASSFRRSEAFF,TGTGCCAGCAGCTTTAGACGATCTGAAGCTTTCTTT
-,-,TRBJ2-1,TRBV5-5,CASSFRGERDVF,TGTGCCAGCAGCTTTCGAGGAGAACGCGACGTCTTC
-,TRBD1,TRBJ1-5,TRBV5-1,CASSSGSGTGGVEHF,TGCGCCAGCAGCTCGGGCTCGGGGACAGGAGGGGTAGAGCATTTT
-,TRBD1,TRBJ1-1,TRBV30,CAWSVTGANTEAFF,TGTGCCTGGAGTGTTACAGGGGCGAACACTGAAGCTTTCTTT
once,-,TRBJ2-7,TRBV7-2,CASSSSTGSYEQYF,TGTGCCAGCAGCTCTTCGACAGGTTCCTACGAGCAGTACTTC
-,TRBD2,TRBJ2-1,TRBV27,CASSTRREGRAVKFF,TGTGCCAGCAGTACCCGACGAGAAGGGAGGGCCGTTAAGTTCTTC
-,-,TRBJ2-5,TRBV2,CASTGEGETQYF,TGTGCCAGCACAGGGGAAGGGGAGACCCAGTACTTC
-,TRBD1,TRBJ1-2,TRBV9,CASSPRTGNYGYTF,TGTGCCAGCAGCCCGCGGACAGGGAACTATGGCTACACCTTC
-,-,TRBJ1-1,TRBV18,CASSPEQGTEAFF,TGTGCCAGCTCACCTGAACAGGGCACTGAAGCTTTCTTT
-,-,TRBJ2-4,TRBV6-1,CASRVQGNIQYF,TGTGCCAGCAGGGTCCAGGGAAACATTCAGTACTTC
-,-,TRBJ2-2,TRBV27,CASSLTGYDTGELFF,TGTGCCAGCAGTTTAACCGGGTACGATACCGGGGAGCTGTTTTTT
-,-,TRBJ1-4,TRBV18,CASSGAGYATNEKLFF,TGTGCCAGCTCAGGGGCAGGCTATGCAACTAATGAAAAACTGTTTTTT
-,TRBD2,TRBJ2-1,TRBV15,CATSRSPLGGRAPSEQFF,TGTGCCACCAGCAGATCTCCCCTTGGGGGGAGGGCCCCCAGTGAGCAGTTCTTC
-,-,TRBJ1-2,TRBV28,CATTSGGTFYGYTF,TGTGCCACCACGAGTGGAGGGACTTTCTATGGCTACACCTTC
-,-,TRBJ2-1,TRBV7-8,CASSLIRGGSYNEQFF,TGTGCCAGCAGCTTAATCAGGGGGGGATCCTACAATGAGCAGTTCTTC
-,-,TRBJ2-7,TRBV11-2,CASSPPSVGRSEQYF,TGTGCCAGCAGCCCACCGTCGGTCGGTCGCTCCGAGCAGTACTTC
-,-,TRBJ2-1,TRBV7-8,CASSPRRGPAYNEQFF,TGTGCCAGCAGCCCACGTAGAGGCCCGGCCTACAATGAGCAGTTCTTC
once,TRBD1,TRBJ2-3,TRBV11-2,CASSFRDRGIPSTDTQYF,TGTGCCAGCAGCTTCAGGGACAGGGGAATACCTAGCACAGATACGCAGTATTTT
-,-,TRBJ1-4,TRBV2,CAGKRDMAEKLFF,TGTGCCGGAAAACGGGACATGGCCGAAAAACTGTTTTTT
-,-,TRBJ2-7,TRBV13,CASRLAGYEQYF,TGTGCCAGCCGGCTAGCTGGGTACGAGCAGTACTTC
-,TRBD1,TRBJ2-2,TRBV5-1,CASSLVGTGNTGELFF,TGCGCCAGCAGCTTGGTCGGGACAGGCAACACCGGGGAGCTGTTTTTT
-,-,TRBJ2-3,TRBV18,CASSPGPTRADTQYF,TGTGCCAGCTCACCAGGCCCGACGCGGGCTGATACGCAGTATTTT
-,TRBD1,TRBJ1-5,TRBV7-8,CASSHEQGRSYSNQPQHF,TGTGCCAGCAGCCACGAACAGGGGCGATCTTATAGCAATCAGCCCCAGCATTTT
-,-,TRBJ1-1,TRBV10-1,CASSERMGGPEAFF,TGCGCCAGCAGTGAGAGGATGGGGGGCCCTGAAGCTTTCTTT
-,-,TRBJ2-7,TRBV5-4,CASSLGLKTYEQYF,TGTGCCAGCAGCCTGGGACTGAAGACCTACGAGCAGTACTTC